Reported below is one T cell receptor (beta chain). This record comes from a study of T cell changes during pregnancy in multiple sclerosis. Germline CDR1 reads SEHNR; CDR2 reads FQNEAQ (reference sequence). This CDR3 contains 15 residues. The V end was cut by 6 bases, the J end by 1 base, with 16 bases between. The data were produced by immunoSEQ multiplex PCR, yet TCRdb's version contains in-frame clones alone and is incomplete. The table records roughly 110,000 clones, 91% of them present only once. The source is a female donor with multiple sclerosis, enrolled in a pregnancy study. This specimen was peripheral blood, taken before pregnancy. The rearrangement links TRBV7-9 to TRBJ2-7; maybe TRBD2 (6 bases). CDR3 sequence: CASRSGTVDSYEQYF. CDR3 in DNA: TGTGCCAGCAGATCCGGGACTGTGGATTCCTACGAGCAGTACTTC.